These 10 T cell receptor beta chains originate from one sample sequenced in a study of CD8+ T cells in alopecia areata. Extraction of RNA preceded its reverse transcription into cDNA, which served as the sequencing template. The table came from immunoSEQ multiplex PCR; TCRdb's copy has only in-frame clones and leaves some out. This table holds 90,000 to 130,000 clones, roughly 55% found once. What was sequenced was NKG2D-low CD8+ T cells sorted from blood. The origin of the receptors is a human donor with alopecia areata.

V and J are TRBV15 and TRBJ1-2; 8 bases map to TRBD1. CDR3 length: 13 amino acids. The V gene's germline CDR1 is LNHNV and CDR2 YYDKDF (reference sequence). Unmatched junction bases numbered 6, after V lost 5 bases and J lost 7 bases. This CDR3 is CATSPDRASGYTF. Here the CDR3 DNA reads TGTGCCACCAGCCCGGACAGGGCGTCTGGCTACACCTTC.

Comments on this clone: The sample has other DNA sequences that encode this CDR3 too. This chain joins TRBV13 and TRBJ2-7, with 10 bases fitting TRBD2. V lost 6 bases, J lost 3 bases, and 8 bases stayed unmatched. Germline CDR1 is PRHDT and CDR2 is FYEKMQ (reference sequence). This CDR3 comprises 15 residues. CDR3 sequence (DNA): TGTGCCAGCAGTCCGTCCTCTAGCGGGAGCTACGAGCAGTACTTC. This codes for CASSPSSSGSYEQYF.

The V and J genes are TRBV6-5 and TRBJ2-1; either TRBD1 or TRBD2 may fit D (5 bases each). The CDR3 extends over 13 amino acids. V lost 0 bases, J lost 9 bases, and 9 bases lay in between. The germline CDR1 and CDR2 sequences are MNHEY and SVGAGI. The DNA for the CDR3 is TGTGCCAGCAGTTACTCCCGGGACGCTGAGCAGTTCTTC. This gives the protein CASSYSRDAEQFF.

This chain connects TRBV9 to TRBJ2-3; no clear D. Germline V gene lookup returns CDR1 SGDLS and CDR2 YYNGEE. The CDR3 has 13 residues. Between the trimmed V and J ends, which lost 0 bases and 2 bases, there was a span of 4 bases. The CDR3 nucleotides read TGTGCCAGCAGCGTAGTCGCCACAGATACGCAGTATTTT. Translating gives CASSVVATDTQYF.

The J gene is TRBJ2-1, the V gene TRBV7-3; weak D call: TRBD2 (6 bases). V lost 6 bases and J lost 4, with 10 bases in between. This CDR3 region has 13 residues. The germline gives CDR1 SGHTA, CDR2 FQGTGA. The CDR3 loop is CASRDAGYNEQFF. CDR3 bases: TGTGCCAGCAGGGATGCGGGGTACAATGAGCAGTTCTTC.

This rearrangement joins TRBV7-2 to TRBJ1-1, with TRBD1 matching 8 bases. CDR1 and CDR2 (germline): SGHTA, FQGNSA. V was pared by 5 bases and J by 4 bases, with 12 bases of the junction left unmatched. This CDR3 is 16 amino acids long. The CDR3 nucleotides are TGTGCCAGCAGCGACCAACAGGGGGTTCTGTTCACTGAAGCTTTCTTT. Translation gives CASSDQQGVLFTEAFF. The full variable domain, with the rest looked up from reference TRBV7-2 and TRBJ1-1, is GAGVSQSPSNKVTEKGKDVELRCDPISGHTALYWYRQSLGQGLEFLIYFQGNSAPDKSGLPSDRFSAERTGGSVSTLTIQRTQQEDSAVYLCASSDQQGVLFTEAFFGQGTRLTVV.

This rearrangement joins TRBV27 to TRBJ2-1, with 7 bases aligning to TRBD2. The J segment lost 3 bases and the V segment lost 5 bases, leaving 10 bases of the junction unmatched. There are 16 residues in the CDR3. Germline loops: CDR1 MNHEY, CDR2 SMNVEV (reference sequence). This CDR3 reads CASSPPGLAVYNEQFF. The CDR3 bases are TGTGCCAGCAGTCCGCCGGGGCTAGCGGTCTACAATGAGCAGTTCTTC.

The V call is TRBV7-3, the J call TRBJ2-2; D unresolved. CDR1 and CDR2 from the germline V gene are SGHTA and FQGTGA. The V end lost 5 bases, the J end lost 3 bases, and 4 bases lay between the germline ends. This CDR3 comprises 12 residues. CDR3 in DNA: TGTGCCAGCAGCCCTTACACCGGGGAGCTGTTTTTT. Translating gives CASSPYTGELFF.

This chain connects TRBV6-5 to TRBJ1-1, with D possibly TRBD1 on 5 matching bases. Trimming pared 5 bases from V and 4 bases from J, leaving 17 bases between. Germline V gene sequence: CDR1 MNHEY, CDR2 SVGAGI. The CDR3 loop spans 15 amino acids. The CDR3 reads CASSNTRDLSTEAFF. As DNA, the CDR3 is TGTGCCAGCAGTAATACCCGGGACCTCAGCACTGAAGCTTTCTTT.

This clone came up a few times. The chain uses TRBV5-6 and TRBJ2-1; 8 nucleotides agree with TRBD1. Trimming cost V 2 bases and J 2 bases; bases outside gene matches: 3. CDR3 length equals 15 residues. Germline CDR1 SGHDT, CDR2 YYEEEE. DNA for the CDR3: TGTGCCAGCAGCTTCGGACAGGGACCCTACAATGAGCAGTTCTTC. It is translated as CASSFGQGPYNEQFF.